The 11 T cell receptor beta chains below come from one sample, sequenced in a study of identical twins (dated by TCRdb to 2016 to 2017). The library was built by means of 5' RACE. Sequencing took place on an Illumina HiSeq 2000. TCRdb redid the processing of the public reads, applying fastp at Q25 and MiXCR, and retained in-frame beta chains. Every distinct CDR3 protein forms one entry, paired with its most common genes and DNA. The sample records some 260,000 distinct CDR3 sequences, 11% to 15% of which are singletons. Around 8.3% of the sample comes from the top ten. Sequencing input: memory (CD45RO+) T cells sorted from blood. This specimen's cell subset or site label, interpreted: CD45RO+ enriched T cells. Receptors were obtained from a woman under 30 in good health.

There are a few counts of this clonotype. CDR3 region: CSVGAALNEKLFF. The CDR3 DNA reads as TGCAGCGTTGGAGCGGCCCTTAATGAAAAACTGTTTTTT. The chain joins TRBV29-1 to TRBJ1-4; D is ambiguous. The CDR3 is made up of 13 amino acids. Germline V CDR1 and CDR2: SQVTM, ANQGSEA. Trimming pared 4 bases from V and 4 bases from J, leaving 10 bases between.

The chain links TRBV6-5 to TRBJ2-6; no definite D call. Per germline, CDR1 MNHEY and CDR2 SVGAGI. Deletions cut 3 bases from V and 1 base from J, with 10 bases between. The CDR3 is 16 amino acids. CDR3 DNA sequence: TGTGCCAGCAGTTATAGCTTGGAGTCTGGGGCCAACGTCCTGACTTTC. Residues: CASSYSLESGANVLTF.

CDR3 sequence (DNA): TGTGCCAGCAGCCGAGGACAGGGAGGCAAGTACGAGCAGTACTTC. As protein: CASSRGQGGKYEQYF. V gene TRBV9 combines with J gene TRBJ2-7; 8 bases agree with TRBD1. CDR1 is SGDLS, CDR2 YYNGEE, per germline. V lost 4 bases and J lost 4; bases outside the gene matches: 10. The CDR3 extends over 15 amino acids.

This clonotype occurred a few times. V gene TRBV10-3 combines with J gene TRBJ2-1; the D is unclear. Deletions cut 0 bases from V and 7 bases from J, with 4 bases between. The CDR3 extends over 12 amino acids. The germline gives CDR1 ENHRY, CDR2 SYGVKD. The CDR3 nucleotides read TGTGCCATCAGTGAGTCGGCAAATGAGCAGTTCTTC. Its translation: CAISESANEQFF.

This clonotype was detected only a few times. The chain combines TRBV12-3 or TRBV12-4 with TRBJ2-5, with D possibly TRBD2 on 6 matching bases. The V and J ends lost 8 bases and 3 bases respectively, with 16 bases between them. CDR3 size: 14 residues. The CDR3 sequence is CASAHYGGEETQYF. CDR3 coding DNA: TGTGCCAGCGCCCATTACGGCGGGGAAGAGACCCAGTACTTC.

There are many counts of this clonotype. The genes are TRBV2 and TRBJ2-1; perhaps TRBD1 as D (6 bases). Trimming pared 8 bases from V and 7 bases from J, leaving 12 bases between. The CDR3 loop spans 12 amino acids. Germline V CDR1 and CDR2: SNHLY, FYNNEI. For the CDR3, the DNA is TGTGCCAGCGTGGACAGTCTAAATGAGCAGTTCTTC. Translation: CASVDSLNEQFF.

This clonotype was observed a handful of times. The chain couples TRBV29-1 to TRBJ1-1; unclear D gene. CDR1 and CDR2 (germline): SQVTM, ANQGSEA. V gave up 3 bases and J gave up 1 base, with 6 bases separating them. The CDR3 is 12 residues long. CDR3 protein: CSVDGKNTEAFF. As DNA, the CDR3 is TGCAGCGTTGATGGAAAGAACACTGAAGCTTTCTTT.

The rearrangement uses TRBV6-5 and TRBJ1-4; D remains unclear. This CDR3 spans 15 amino acids. Germline lookup yields CDR1 MNHEY and CDR2 SVGAGI. Between the trimmed V and J ends, which lost 4 bases and 0 bases, there was a span of 9 bases. CDR3: CASSWAATTNEKLFF. The CDR3 DNA is TGTGCCAGCAGTTGGGCAGCCACAACTAATGAAAAACTGTTTTTT.

This clonotype was seen more than once but under ten times. V is TRBV6-2 or TRBV6-3 and J is TRBJ1-1, with a possible D match to TRBD1 (6 bases). This CDR3 has 18 amino acids. Trimming removed 0 bases from V and 0 bases from J, with 17 bases in between. Per the germline V gene, CDR1 is MNHEY and CDR2 is SVGEGT. CDR3 in amino acids: CASSYSMLTGWLNTEAFF. CDR3 nucleotides: TGTGCCAGCAGTTACTCGATGTTAACAGGGTGGTTGAACACTGAAGCTTTCTTT.

The chain uses TRBV20-1 and TRBJ1-2, with D unresolved. V was cut by 6 bases and J by 4 bases, with 12 bases left in between. Per the germline V gene, CDR1 is DFQATT and CDR2 is SNEGSKA (reference sequence). The CDR3 consists of 12 residues. CDR3 protein: CSAGTALYGYTF. The CDR3 DNA follows: TGCAGTGCCGGAACAGCGCTCTATGGCTACACCTTC.

The V call is TRBV24-1, the J call TRBJ2-2; D not resolved. Germline lookup yields CDR1 KGHDR and CDR2 SFDVKD. V gave up 2 bases and J gave up 7 bases, with 7 bases separating them. This CDR3 has 13 amino acids. The CDR3 DNA reads as TGTGCCACCAGTGATTCTTATAGCGGGGAGCTGTTTTTT. Translated: CATSDSYSGELFF.